This TCR beta chain was sequenced during a study of blood T cell repertoires in COVID-19. Using immunoSEQ multiplex PCR, the repertoire was profiled, and TCRdb retains in-frame clones only, with some absent. This sample yields around 100,000 clones, of which 75% to 90% are seen a single time; approximately 31% belongs to the top ten. CDR1 and CDR2 (germline): SGDLS, YYNGEE. The CDR3 is 13 residues long. The ends lost 9 bases at V and 5 bases at J; junction bases unmatched: 7. Sequencing was performed on peripheral blood. V usage is TRBV9 and J usage is TRBJ2-5; TRBD2 matches at 10 bases. The origin of this receptor is a woman older than 75 with acute or convalescent COVID-19. The CDR3 DNA reads as TGTGCCAACAGGAGCGGGGGGGATGAGACCCAGTACTTC. Its protein is CANRSGGDETQYF.